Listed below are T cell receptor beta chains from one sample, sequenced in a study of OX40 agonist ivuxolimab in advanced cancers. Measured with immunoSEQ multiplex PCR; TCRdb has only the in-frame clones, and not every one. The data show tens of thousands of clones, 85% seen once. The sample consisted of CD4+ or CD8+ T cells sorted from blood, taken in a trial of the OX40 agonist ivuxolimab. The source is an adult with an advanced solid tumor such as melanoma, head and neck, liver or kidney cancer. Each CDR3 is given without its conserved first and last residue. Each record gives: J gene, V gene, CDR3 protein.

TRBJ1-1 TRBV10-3 AIRGRGDTEAF
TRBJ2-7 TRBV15 ATSPEGTTYEQY
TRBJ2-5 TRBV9 ASSVGSVGVRTKETQY
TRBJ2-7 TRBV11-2 ASSYQSGTETYEQY
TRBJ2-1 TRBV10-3 AISEERVEQF
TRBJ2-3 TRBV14 ASSPRPTDTQY
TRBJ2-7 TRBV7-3 ASSLGIPGGPLGEQY
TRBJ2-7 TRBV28 ASSPDRGVADEQY
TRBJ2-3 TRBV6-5 ASSPRGQHTDTQY
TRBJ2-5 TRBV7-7 ASSLGDGETQY
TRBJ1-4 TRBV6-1 ASRYSVEEKLF
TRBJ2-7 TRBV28 ASSYDREDEQY
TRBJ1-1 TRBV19 ASSISPGNTEAF
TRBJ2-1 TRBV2 ATSGSSYNEQF
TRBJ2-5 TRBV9 ASTGGPGFQETQY
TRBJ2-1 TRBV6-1 ASIGKREKYEQF
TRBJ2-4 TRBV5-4 ASSLLASKNIQY
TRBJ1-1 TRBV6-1 ASRPGGMNTEAF
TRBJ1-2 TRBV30 AWTRDRYSYGYT
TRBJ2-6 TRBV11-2 ASSLVHGANVLT
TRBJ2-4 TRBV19 ASSMVDTGGSNWENIQY
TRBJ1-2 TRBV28 ASSLWVEGYT
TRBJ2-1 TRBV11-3 ASSLGTSGRNEQF
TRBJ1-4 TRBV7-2 ASSLEGQGGEKLF
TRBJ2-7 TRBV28 ASSLSQGPLSYEQY
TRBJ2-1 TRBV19 ASSPRGLAGGSSYNEQF
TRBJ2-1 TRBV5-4 ASSLGGTRATKNEQF
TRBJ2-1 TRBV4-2 ASSQETSGYDNEQF
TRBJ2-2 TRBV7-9 ASSTAKTTGELF
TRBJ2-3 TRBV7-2 ASSLVGGRTDTQY
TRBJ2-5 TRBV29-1 SAPVGGSGQETQY
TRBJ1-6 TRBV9 ASSPPRDDSPLH
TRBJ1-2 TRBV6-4 ASSVREGNYGYT